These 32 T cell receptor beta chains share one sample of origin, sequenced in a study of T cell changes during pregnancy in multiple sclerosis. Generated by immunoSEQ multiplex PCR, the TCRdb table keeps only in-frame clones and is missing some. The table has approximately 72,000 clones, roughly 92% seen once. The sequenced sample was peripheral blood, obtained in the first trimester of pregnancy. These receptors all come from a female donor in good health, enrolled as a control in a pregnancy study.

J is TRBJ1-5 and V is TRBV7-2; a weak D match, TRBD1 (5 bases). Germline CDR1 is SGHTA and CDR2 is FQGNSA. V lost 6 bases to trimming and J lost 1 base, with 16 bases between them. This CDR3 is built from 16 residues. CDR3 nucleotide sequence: TGTGCCAGCAGGGATTCGGGGGAGGGGAGCAATCAGCCCCAGCATTTT. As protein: CASRDSGEGSNQPQHF.

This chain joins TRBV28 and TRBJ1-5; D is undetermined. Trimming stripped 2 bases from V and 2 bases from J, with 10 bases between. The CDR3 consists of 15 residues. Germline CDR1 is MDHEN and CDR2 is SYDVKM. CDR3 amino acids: CASSLQVGGNQPQHF. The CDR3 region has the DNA TGTGCCAGCAGTTTACAGGTCGGGGGCAATCAGCCCCAGCATTTT.

This CDR3 reads CASSSEGQSKFF. In nucleotides, the CDR3 is TGTGCCAGCAGCTCAGAGGGACAGTCAAAGTTCTTC. The chain employs TRBV9 and TRBJ2-1; TRBD1 agrees at 7 bases. The germline gives CDR1 SGDLS, CDR2 YYNGEE. V lost 4 bases to trimming and J lost 14 bases; unmatched junction nucleotides: 9. CDR3 length equals 12 residues.

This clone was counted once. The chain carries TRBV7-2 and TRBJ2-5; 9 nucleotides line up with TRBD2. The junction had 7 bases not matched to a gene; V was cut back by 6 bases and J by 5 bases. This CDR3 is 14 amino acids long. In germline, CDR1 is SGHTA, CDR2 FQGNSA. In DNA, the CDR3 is TGTGCCAGCAGTGGGAGCGGGAGGACGGAGACCCAGTACTTC. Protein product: CASSGSGRTETQYF.

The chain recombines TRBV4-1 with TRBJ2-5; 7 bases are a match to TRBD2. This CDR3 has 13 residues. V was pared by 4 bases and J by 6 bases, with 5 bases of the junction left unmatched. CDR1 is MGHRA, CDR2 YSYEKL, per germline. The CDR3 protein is CASSPASGKTQYF. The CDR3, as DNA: TGCGCCAGCAGCCCCGCTAGCGGAAAGACCCAGTACTTC.

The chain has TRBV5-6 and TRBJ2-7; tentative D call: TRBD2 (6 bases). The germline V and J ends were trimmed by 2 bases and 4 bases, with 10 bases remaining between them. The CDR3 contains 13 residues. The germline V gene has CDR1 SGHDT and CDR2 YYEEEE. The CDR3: CASSFSGVYEQYF. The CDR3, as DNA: TGTGCCAGCAGCTTTAGCGGAGTGTACGAGCAGTACTTC.

The CDR3 spells CASSLGLAESTDTQYF. The CDR3 nucleotides are TGCGCCAGCAGCTTAGGACTAGCGGAGAGCACAGATACGCAGTATTTT. The J gene is TRBJ2-3, the V gene TRBV5-1; 10 nucleotides line up with TRBD2. Per germline, CDR1 SGHRS and CDR2 YFSETQ. With 2 bases clipped from V and 0 bases from J, the junction kept 3 bases outside the gene matches. This CDR3 comprises 16 residues.

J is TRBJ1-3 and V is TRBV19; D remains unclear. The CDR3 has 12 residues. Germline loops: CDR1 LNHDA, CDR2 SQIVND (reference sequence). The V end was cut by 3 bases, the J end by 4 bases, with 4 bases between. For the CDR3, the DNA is TGTGCCAGTAGTATCTCCGGAAACACCATATATTTT. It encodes CASSISGNTIYF.

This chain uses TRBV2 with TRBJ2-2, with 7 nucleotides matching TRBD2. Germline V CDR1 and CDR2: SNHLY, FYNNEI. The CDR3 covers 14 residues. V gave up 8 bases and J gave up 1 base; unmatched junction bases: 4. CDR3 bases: TGTGCCAGCCTGAGGGAGGGGAACACCGGGGAGCTGTTTTTT. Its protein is CASLREGNTGELFF.

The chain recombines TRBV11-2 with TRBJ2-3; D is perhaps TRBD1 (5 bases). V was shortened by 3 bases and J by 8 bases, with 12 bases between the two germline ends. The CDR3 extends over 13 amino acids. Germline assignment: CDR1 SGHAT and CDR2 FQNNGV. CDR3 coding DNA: TGTGCCAGCAGCTTCAAGGGTAGGGGTACGCAGTATTTT. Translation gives CASSFKGRGTQYF.

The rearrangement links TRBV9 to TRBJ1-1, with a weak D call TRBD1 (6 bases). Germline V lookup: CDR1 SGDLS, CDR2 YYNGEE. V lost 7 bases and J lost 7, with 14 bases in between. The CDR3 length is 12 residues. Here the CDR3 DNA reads TGTGCCAGCCGGGACATCCACGGTGAAGCTTTCTTT. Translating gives CASRDIHGEAFF.

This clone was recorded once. CDR3 DNA: TGCGCCAGCAGCCAAGAGTGGCTAGCGGACAACAACTACGAGCAGTACTTC. It specifies CASSQEWLADNNYEQYF. The chain employs TRBV4-1 and TRBJ2-7; 7 bases fit TRBD2. The CDR3 length is 17 residues. The germline CDR1 and CDR2 sequences are MGHRA and YSYEKL. J lost 3 bases, V lost 0 bases, and 11 bases had no gene match.

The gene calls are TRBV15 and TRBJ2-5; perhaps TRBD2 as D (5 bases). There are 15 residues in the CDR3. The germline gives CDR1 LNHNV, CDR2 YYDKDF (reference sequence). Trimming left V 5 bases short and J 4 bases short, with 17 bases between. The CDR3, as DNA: TGTGCCACCAGCGTGAGCCAAGGAGGCGGAGAGACCCAGTACTTC. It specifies CATSVSQGGGETQYF.

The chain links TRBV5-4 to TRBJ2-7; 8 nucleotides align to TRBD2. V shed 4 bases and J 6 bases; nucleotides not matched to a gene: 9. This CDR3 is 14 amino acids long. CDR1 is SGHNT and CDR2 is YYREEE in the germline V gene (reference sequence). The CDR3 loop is CASSLKREKGEQYF. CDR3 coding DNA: TGTGCCAGCAGCCTGAAGCGGGAGAAAGGCGAGCAGTACTTC.

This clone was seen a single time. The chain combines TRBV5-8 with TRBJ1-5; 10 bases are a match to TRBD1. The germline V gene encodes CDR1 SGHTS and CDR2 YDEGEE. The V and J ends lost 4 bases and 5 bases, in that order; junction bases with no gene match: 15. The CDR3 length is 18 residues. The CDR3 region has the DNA TGTGCCAGCAGCCTATTTTTCGGGACAGGGGTATTGGATCAGCCCCAGCATTTT. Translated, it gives CASSLFFGTGVLDQPQHF.

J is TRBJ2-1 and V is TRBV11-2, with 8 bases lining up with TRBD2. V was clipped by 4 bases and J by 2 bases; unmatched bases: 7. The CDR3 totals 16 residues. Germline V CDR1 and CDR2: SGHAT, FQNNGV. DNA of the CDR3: TGTGCCAGCAGCTCTTATAGCGGGAAACCCTACAATGAGCAGTTCTTC. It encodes CASSSYSGKPYNEQFF.

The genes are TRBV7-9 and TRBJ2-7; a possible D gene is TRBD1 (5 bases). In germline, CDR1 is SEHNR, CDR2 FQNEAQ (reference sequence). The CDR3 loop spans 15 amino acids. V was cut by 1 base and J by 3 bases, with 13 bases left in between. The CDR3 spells CASSLGQGTDYEQYF. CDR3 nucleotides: TGTGCCAGCAGCTTAGGCCAGGGAACAGACTACGAGCAGTACTTC.

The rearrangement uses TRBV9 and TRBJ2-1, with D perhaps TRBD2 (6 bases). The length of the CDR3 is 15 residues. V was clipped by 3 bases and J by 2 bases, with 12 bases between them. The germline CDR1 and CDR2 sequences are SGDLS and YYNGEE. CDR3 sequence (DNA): TGTGCCAGCAGCGCCCGGGACTTACCCTACAATGAGCAGTTCTTC. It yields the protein CASSARDLPYNEQFF.

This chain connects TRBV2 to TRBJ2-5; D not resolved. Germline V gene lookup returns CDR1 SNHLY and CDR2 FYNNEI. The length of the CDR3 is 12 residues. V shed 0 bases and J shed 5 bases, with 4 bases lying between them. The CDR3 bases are TGTGCCAGCAGTGAAGCACGGGAGACCCAGTACTTC. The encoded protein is CASSEARETQYF.

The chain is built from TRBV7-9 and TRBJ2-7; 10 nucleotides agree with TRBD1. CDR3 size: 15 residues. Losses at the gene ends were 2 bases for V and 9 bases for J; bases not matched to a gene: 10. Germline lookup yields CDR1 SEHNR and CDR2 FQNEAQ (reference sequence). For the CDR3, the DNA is TGTGCCAGCAGCTTATCAACGGGACAGGGGAAGATGCAGTACTTC. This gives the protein CASSLSTGQGKMQYF.

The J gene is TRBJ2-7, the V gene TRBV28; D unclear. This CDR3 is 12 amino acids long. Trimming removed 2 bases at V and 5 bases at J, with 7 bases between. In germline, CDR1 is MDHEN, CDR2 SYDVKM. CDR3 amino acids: CASSLGLHEQYF. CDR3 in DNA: TGTGCCAGCAGTTTAGGGCTCCACGAGCAGTACTTC.

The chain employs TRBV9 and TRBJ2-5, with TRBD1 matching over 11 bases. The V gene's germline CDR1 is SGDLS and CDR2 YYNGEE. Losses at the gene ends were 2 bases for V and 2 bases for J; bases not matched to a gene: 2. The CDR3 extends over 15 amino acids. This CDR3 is CASSVGDRGQETQYF. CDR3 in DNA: TGTGCCAGCAGCGTCGGGGACAGGGGGCAAGAGACCCAGTACTTC.

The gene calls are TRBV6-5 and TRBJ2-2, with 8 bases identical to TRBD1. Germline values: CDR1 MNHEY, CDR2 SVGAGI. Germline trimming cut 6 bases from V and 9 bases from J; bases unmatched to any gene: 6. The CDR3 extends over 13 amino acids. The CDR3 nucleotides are TGTGCCAGCAGCCGTGGACAGGGCAGGGAGCTGTTTTTT. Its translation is CASSRGQGRELFF.

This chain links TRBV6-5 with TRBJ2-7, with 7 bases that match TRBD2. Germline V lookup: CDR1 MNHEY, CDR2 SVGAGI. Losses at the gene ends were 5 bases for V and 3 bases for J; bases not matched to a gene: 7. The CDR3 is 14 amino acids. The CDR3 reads CASSRQRGGYEQYF. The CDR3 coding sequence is TGTGCCAGCAGTCGACAGCGGGGCGGCTACGAGCAGTACTTC.

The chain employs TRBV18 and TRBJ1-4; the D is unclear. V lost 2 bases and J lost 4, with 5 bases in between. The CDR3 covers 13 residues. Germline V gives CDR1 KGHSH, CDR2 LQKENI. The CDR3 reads CASSPGSNEKLFF. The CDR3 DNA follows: TGTGCCAGCTCACCAGGGAGTAATGAAAAACTGTTTTTT.

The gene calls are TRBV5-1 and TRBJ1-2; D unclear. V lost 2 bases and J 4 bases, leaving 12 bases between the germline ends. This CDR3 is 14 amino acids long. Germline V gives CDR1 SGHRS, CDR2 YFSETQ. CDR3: CASSLGHGLYGYTF. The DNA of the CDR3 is TGCGCCAGCAGCTTAGGCCACGGACTCTATGGCTACACCTTC.

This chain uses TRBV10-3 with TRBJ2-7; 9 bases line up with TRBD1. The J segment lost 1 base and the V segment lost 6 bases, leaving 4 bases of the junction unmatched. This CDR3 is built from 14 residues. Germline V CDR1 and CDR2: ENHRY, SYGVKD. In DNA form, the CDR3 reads TGTGCCATCAGGACCGGGACAGGGTCCTACGAGCAGTACTTC. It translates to CAIRTGTGSYEQYF.

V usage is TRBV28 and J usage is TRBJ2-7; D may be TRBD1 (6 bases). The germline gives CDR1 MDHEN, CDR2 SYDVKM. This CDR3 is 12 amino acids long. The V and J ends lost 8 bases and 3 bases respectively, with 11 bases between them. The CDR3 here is CASLDSNYEQYF. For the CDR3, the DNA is TGTGCCAGCTTGGACAGTAACTACGAGCAGTACTTC.

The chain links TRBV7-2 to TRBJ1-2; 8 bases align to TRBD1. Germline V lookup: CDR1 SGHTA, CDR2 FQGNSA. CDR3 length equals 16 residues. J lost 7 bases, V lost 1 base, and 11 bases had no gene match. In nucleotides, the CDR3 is TGTGCCAGCAGCTTAGATGCAGGGGGCAATTTGGCTGGCTACACCTTC. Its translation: CASSLDAGGNLAGYTF.

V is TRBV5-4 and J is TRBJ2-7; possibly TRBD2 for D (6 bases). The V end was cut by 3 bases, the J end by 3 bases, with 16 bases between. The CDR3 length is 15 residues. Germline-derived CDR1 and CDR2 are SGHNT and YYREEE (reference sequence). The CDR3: CASSSPGLGNYEQYF. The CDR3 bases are TGTGCCAGCAGCTCCCCGGGACTTGGTAACTACGAGCAGTACTTC.

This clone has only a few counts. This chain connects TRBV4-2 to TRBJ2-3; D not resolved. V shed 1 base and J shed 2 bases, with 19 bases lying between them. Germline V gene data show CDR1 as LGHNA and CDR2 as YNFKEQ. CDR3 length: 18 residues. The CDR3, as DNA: TGTGCCAGCAGCCAAGTCCAGGTCTACCCCCTTTACACAGATACGCAGTATTTT. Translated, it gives CASSQVQVYPLYTDTQYF.

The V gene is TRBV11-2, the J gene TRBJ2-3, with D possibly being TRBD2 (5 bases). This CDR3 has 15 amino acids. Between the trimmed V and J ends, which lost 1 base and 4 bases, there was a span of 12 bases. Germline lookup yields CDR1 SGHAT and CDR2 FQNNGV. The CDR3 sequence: CASSLGGARADTQYF. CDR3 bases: TGTGCCAGCAGCTTAGGGGGAGCCCGCGCAGATACGCAGTATTTT.